Listed below are T cell receptor beta chains from one sample, sequenced in a study of brain metastases from non-small cell lung cancer. Profiled with immunoSEQ multiplex PCR; TCRdb holds only in-frame clones, not every one. This sample has some 3,400 clones, with 95% to 96% found just once. Input material: tumor-adjacent normal tissue. The receptors were gathered from a donor at least 40 years old with non-small cell lung cancer. The CDR3 runs from the conserved cysteine through the conserved F or W. D genes are given only for firm matches. Clone size is not always given. Where it is, it says once, few, many or a class for expanded clones.

v_call: TRBV12-3/TRBV12-4
j_call: TRBJ2-3
d_call: NA
clone_size: once
cdr3_nt: TGTGCCAGCAGTTTAAGGGATACGCAGTATTTT
cdr3_aa: CASSLRDTQYF

v_call: TRBV4-3
j_call: TRBJ2-7
d_call: NA
clone_size: NA
cdr3_nt: TGCGCCAGCAGCCAAGGAGCGGCAGGGCAAACCTACGAGCAGTACTTC
cdr3_aa: CASSQGAAGQTYEQYF

v_call: TRBV7-2
j_call: TRBJ1-5
d_call: NA
clone_size: NA
cdr3_nt: TGTGCCAGCAGCAGACAGGTTAGCAATCAGCCCCAGCATTTT
cdr3_aa: CASSRQVSNQPQHF

v_call: TRBV24-1
j_call: TRBJ2-3
d_call: TRBD1
clone_size: NA
cdr3_nt: TGTACCACCAGTGATCCGGGACAGAGGACAGATACGCAGTATTTT
cdr3_aa: CTTSDPGQRTDTQYF

v_call: TRBV11-2
j_call: TRBJ2-6
d_call: NA
clone_size: NA
cdr3_nt: TGTGCCAGCAGCTTAGATCTTGGCAGGGGTACCGGGGCCAACGTCCTGACTTTC
cdr3_aa: CASSLDLGRGTGANVLTF

v_call: TRBV10-3
j_call: TRBJ2-2
d_call: TRBD2
clone_size: few
cdr3_nt: TGTGCCATCAGGGGACTAGCGGGAACCGGGGAGCTGTTTTTT
cdr3_aa: CAIRGLAGTGELFF

v_call: TRBV7-3
j_call: TRBJ2-1
d_call: NA
clone_size: NA
cdr3_nt: TGTGCCAGCAGCTTAACGGGGGATTCCTACAATGAGCAGTTCTTC
cdr3_aa: CASSLTGDSYNEQFF

v_call: TRBV7-2
j_call: TRBJ1-5
d_call: NA
clone_size: NA
cdr3_nt: TGTGCCAGCAGCTACGGGGGACCCTCGGGCCCCCAGCATTTT
cdr3_aa: CASSYGGPSGPQHF

v_call: TRBV7-2
j_call: TRBJ1-1
d_call: NA
clone_size: NA
cdr3_nt: TGTGCCAGCAGCTTACAAGGGAGGAACACTGAAGCTTTCTTT
cdr3_aa: CASSLQGRNTEAFF

v_call: TRBV30
j_call: TRBJ1-2
d_call: TRBD1
clone_size: NA
cdr3_nt: TGTGCCTGGAGTGTCAGTCCAGGACAGGGGGCTGTTGGCTACACCTTC
cdr3_aa: CAWSVSPGQGAVGYTF

v_call: TRBV15
j_call: TRBJ1-2
d_call: NA
clone_size: NA
cdr3_nt: TGTGCCACCTCTAACTATGGCTACACCTTC
cdr3_aa: CATSNYGYTF

v_call: TRBV6-5
j_call: TRBJ2-5
d_call: TRBD1
clone_size: NA
cdr3_nt: TGTGCCAGCAGCCCGACAGGGAGAGGCGAGACCCAGTACTTC
cdr3_aa: CASSPTGRGETQYF

v_call: TRBV27
j_call: TRBJ2-7
d_call: TRBD2
clone_size: NA
cdr3_nt: TGTGCCAGCAGTTTATACTCGGGACTAGCGGGAGAAGGCGAGCAGTACTTC
cdr3_aa: CASSLYSGLAGEGEQYF

v_call: TRBV3-1/TRBV3-2
j_call: TRBJ2-1
d_call: TRBD2
clone_size: NA
cdr3_nt: TGTGCCAGCAGCCAATGGGGGGGTCCTACCAATGAGCAGTTCTTC
cdr3_aa: CASSQWGGPTNEQFF

v_call: TRBV7-9
j_call: TRBJ2-3
d_call: NA
clone_size: NA
cdr3_nt: TGTGCCAGCAGCTTAGGGTCCGCCCCGAACACAGATACGCAGTATTTT
cdr3_aa: CASSLGSAPNTDTQYF

v_call: TRBV3-1/TRBV3-2
j_call: TRBJ1-3
d_call: NA
clone_size: NA
cdr3_nt: TGTGCCAGCAGCCAAGATCTTGGAAACACCATATATTTT
cdr3_aa: CASSQDLGNTIYF

v_call: TRBV10-3
j_call: TRBJ1-6
d_call: TRBD1
clone_size: NA
cdr3_nt: TGTGCCATCAGGGAGGACAGGGAGAGAGATTCACCCCTCCACTTT
cdr3_aa: CAIREDRERDSPLHF

v_call: TRBV6-5
j_call: TRBJ1-1
d_call: NA
clone_size: NA
cdr3_nt: TGTGCCAGCAGTCCTCGGACAGCGAACACTGAAGCTTTCTTT
cdr3_aa: CASSPRTANTEAFF

v_call: TRBV4-2
j_call: TRBJ2-7
d_call: NA
clone_size: NA
cdr3_nt: TGTGCCAGCAGCCAAGAAGGACCGCTCGGCGAGCAGTACTTC
cdr3_aa: CASSQEGPLGEQYF

v_call: TRBV28
j_call: TRBJ2-1
d_call: TRBD1
clone_size: NA
cdr3_nt: TGTGCCAGCAGCCCTCCCGGACAGGACTACAATGAGCAGTTCTTC
cdr3_aa: CASSPPGQDYNEQFF

v_call: TRBV4-2
j_call: TRBJ2-3
d_call: TRBD2
clone_size: NA
cdr3_nt: TGTGCCAGCAGCCAAGATCCCGCTAGCGGGGCTAGCACAGATACGCAGTATTTT
cdr3_aa: CASSQDPASGASTDTQYF

v_call: TRBV20-1
j_call: TRBJ2-1
d_call: NA
clone_size: NA
cdr3_nt: TGCAGTGCTAGACCTCGAGATGAGCAGTTCTTC
cdr3_aa: CSARPRDEQFF

v_call: TRBV6-5
j_call: TRBJ2-3
d_call: NA
clone_size: NA
cdr3_nt: TGTGCCAGCAGTTACATGGATACGCAGTATTTT
cdr3_aa: CASSYMDTQYF

v_call: TRBV5-4
j_call: TRBJ2-2
d_call: TRBD1
clone_size: few
cdr3_nt: TGTGCCAGCAGCAGCGGACAGGACACCGGGGAGCTGTTTTTT
cdr3_aa: CASSSGQDTGELFF